The 9 T cell receptor beta chains below all came from one sample that was sequenced in a study of T cell responses to AZD1222 COVID-19 vaccine. Here immunoSEQ multiplex PCR was the method, and the copy in TCRdb shows in-frame clones only, minus some. This sample has 60,000 to 75,000 clones; roughly 80% occur once, and the top ten carry 5.5% to 7%. The starting material was peripheral blood, obtained 28 days after the second AZD1222 dose. These receptor sequences come from an adult who received the AZD1222 COVID-19 vaccine.

The V gene is TRBV18, the J gene TRBJ2-5; D gene uncertain. V was shortened by 0 bases and J by 0 bases, with 8 bases between the two germline ends. The CDR3 sequence is 15 residues long. CDR1 and CDR2 from the germline V gene are KGHSH and LQKENI. The CDR3 region has the DNA TGTGCCAGCTCACCACCGAGCCTCGACCAAGAGACCCAGTACTTC. Its translation is CASSPPSLDQETQYF.

This clone appeared a single time. This rearrangement joins TRBV6-1 to TRBJ2-5; 12 bases agree with TRBD2. With 2 bases clipped from V and 5 bases from J, the junction kept 12 bases outside the gene matches. Germline loops: CDR1 MNHNS, CDR2 SASEGT. The CDR3 covers 18 residues. In DNA form, the CDR3 reads TGTGCCAGCAGTGAACAGCTACCTAGCGGGGGGGAGGTGGAGACCCAGTACTTC. Translation: CASSEQLPSGGEVETQYF.

The chain couples TRBV7-9 to TRBJ2-3; no definite D call. The CDR3 spans 14 residues. V lost 1 base and J lost 3, with 8 bases in between. The germline gives CDR1 SEHNR, CDR2 FQNEAQ (reference sequence). The CDR3 protein is CASSLETRTDTQYF. CDR3 nucleotide sequence: TGTGCCAGCAGCTTAGAAACTCGGACAGATACGCAGTATTTT.

The V gene is TRBV6-6, the J gene TRBJ2-3; 8 bases agree with TRBD2. This CDR3 is 16 amino acids long. Germline loops: CDR1 MNHNY, CDR2 SVGAGI (reference sequence). Unmatched junction bases numbered 14, after V lost 7 bases and J lost 5 bases. CDR3 nucleotides: TGTGCCAGCATTACCTCAGGGCGGGGGGCCAGAGATACGCAGTATTTT. Translating it yields CASITSGRGARDTQYF.

This clone was seen only a few times. The chain couples TRBV23-1 to TRBJ1-5; no definite D call. TRBV23-1 is identified as an open reading frame with a role that is uncertain. The CDR3 consists of 13 residues. V was clipped by 8 bases and J by 0 bases, with 8 bases between them. The CDR3 loop reads CASGSFSNQPQHF. CDR3 DNA: TGCGCCAGCGGGAGTTTTAGCAATCAGCCCCAGCATTTT.

The chain couples TRBV11-2 to TRBJ2-3; D is possibly TRBD2 (6 bases). The CDR3 is 14 amino acids. V was clipped by 5 bases and J by 1 base, with 10 bases between them. Germline assignment: CDR1 SGHAT and CDR2 FQNNGV. In nucleotides, the CDR3 is TGTGCCAGCAGCGTTCCGGGAGGCACAGATACGCAGTATTTT. It translates to CASSVPGGTDTQYF.

The V gene is TRBV25-1, the J gene TRBJ2-7; D may be TRBD2 (5 bases). V gave up 7 bases and J gave up 4 bases, with 17 bases separating them. Germline V gene sequence: CDR1 MGHDK, CDR2 SYGVNS. The CDR3 consists of 14 residues. The DNA of the CDR3 is TGTGCCAGCACCGGGCGCCGGGGTTCATACGAGCAGTACTTC. The encoded protein is CASTGRRGSYEQYF.

J is TRBJ1-1 and V is TRBV6-5, with D perhaps TRBD1 (5 bases). CDR3 length: 13 residues. V was shortened by 10 bases and J by 7 bases, with 19 bases between the two germline ends. Germline values: CDR1 MNHEY, CDR2 SVGAGI. CDR3: CATHSWGDLEAFF. CDR3 DNA sequence: TGTGCCACCCACTCCTGGGGGGACCTTGAAGCTTTCTTT.

This chain connects TRBV28 to TRBJ2-4, with D possibly being TRBD2 (6 bases). V was cut by 7 bases and J by 13 bases, with 14 bases left in between. The CDR3 runs 11 residues. CDR1 is MDHEN and CDR2 is SYDVKM in the germline V gene. As DNA, the CDR3 is TGTGCCAGCACCTTGGGGGGTAGGCAGTACTTC. Its protein is CASTLGGRQYF. The whole variable domain, remainder taken from reference TRBV28 and TRBJ2-4, is DVKVTQSSRYLVKRTGEKVFLECVQDMDHENMFWYRQDPGLGLRLIYFSYDVKMKEKGDIPEGYSVSREKKERFSLILESASTNQTSMYLCASTLGGRQYFGAGTRLSVL.